A selection of T cell receptor beta chains follows, all from one sample in a study of blood T cell repertoires in COVID-19. Sequenced by immunoSEQ multiplex PCR; TCRdb stores in-frame clones only, minus some. The data show tens of thousands of clones, with around nine tenths seen just once and about 5.3% held by the top ten. Input material: peripheral blood. The receptors derive from a man aged 45-60 years with active COVID-19. Each CDR3 is given with its conserved first and last residue. The D gene is left open where the match is weak. Expanded clones get a size class; other rows say once, few or many, or leave the size out.

clone_size | j_call | d_call | v_call | cdr3_aa | cdr3_nt
. | TRBJ2-2 | . | TRBV4-3 | CASSQDWGTPNTGELFF | TGCGCCAGCAGCCAAGATTGGGGGACACCGAACACCGGGGAGCTGTTTTTT
. | TRBJ2-7 | TRBD1 | TRBV4-1 | CASSQDRQGAYEQYF | TGCGCCAGCAGCCAAGATAGACAGGGGGCCTACGAGCAGTACTTC
. | TRBJ2-1 | TRBD2 | TRBV19 | CASSLAGNNNEQFF | TGTGCCAGTAGTTTAGCGGGGAACAACAATGAGCAGTTCTTC
. | TRBJ1-1 | TRBD1 | TRBV5-4 | CASSLGGGQGAGTEAFF | TGTGCCAGCAGCTTGGGTGGTGGCCAGGGGGCTGGAACTGAAGCTTTCTTT
few | TRBJ2-7 | TRBD1 | TRBV7-2 | CASRRDSLSYEQYF | TGTGCCAGCCGCCGGGACAGCCTATCCTACGAGCAGTACTTC
. | TRBJ1-1 | . | TRBV11-3 | CASSFGSGKYTEAFF | TGTGCCAGCAGCTTTGGTTCGGGGAAATACACTGAAGCTTTCTTT
. | TRBJ2-1 | . | TRBV15 | CATSRGGYNEQFF | TGTGCCACCAGCAGAGGAGGGTACAATGAGCAGTTCTTC
. | TRBJ2-7 | TRBD1 | TRBV5-1 | CASSRQGAGEQYF | TGCGCCAGCAGCCGACAGGGGGCGGGGGAGCAGTACTTC
few | TRBJ2-1 | . | TRBV29-1 | CSAGVSGGYNEQFF | TGCAGCGCAGGTGTCTCAGGAGGTTACAATGAGCAGTTCTTC
. | TRBJ1-4 | . | TRBV28 | CASSPRQSLNEKLFF | TGTGCCAGCAGTCCCCGACAGTCCCTTAATGAAAAACTGTTTTTT
. | TRBJ1-5 | TRBD1 | TRBV14 | CASSPALYPGGNVYSNQPQHF | TGTGCCAGCAGCCCCGCCCTATATCCAGGGGGAAATGTCTATAGCAATCAGCCCCAGCATTTT
. | TRBJ2-2 | TRBD1 | TRBV7-9 | CASTAQTGRFNAGELFF | TGTGCCAGCACCGCGCAGACAGGGCGATTTAACGCCGGGGAGCTGTTTTTT
. | TRBJ2-1 | . | TRBV4-1 | CASSQDYMGADEQFF | TGCGCCAGCAGCCAAGATTATATGGGGGCGGATGAGCAGTTCTTC
once | TRBJ2-5 | . | TRBV5-5 | CASSFRDNYQETQYF | TGTGCCAGCAGCTTCCGGGACAACTACCAAGAGACCCAGTACTTC
. | TRBJ1-1 | . | TRBV19 | CASSIAGGNTEAFF | TGTGCCAGTAGTATCGCCGGGGGGAACACTGAAGCTTTCTTT
. | TRBJ1-2 | . | TRBV28 | CASSLLGAGTRGYTF | TGTGCCAGCAGTCTCCTAGGTGCGGGCACGAGGGGCTACACCTTC
. | TRBJ1-1 | . | TRBV6-2/TRBV6-3 | CASSYPGGPNTEAFF | TGTGCCAGCAGTTACCCCGGGGGGCCGAACACTGAAGCTTTCTTT
. | TRBJ1-1 | TRBD1 | TRBV3-1/TRBV3-2 | CASSQLETGGNTEAFF | TGTGCCAGCAGCCAACTCGAGACAGGGGGGAACACTGAAGCTTTCTTT
few | TRBJ2-1 | . | TRBV24-1 | CATSDAGASSYNEQFF | TGTGCCACCAGTGATGCAGGGGCAAGCTCCTACAATGAGCAGTTCTTC
. | TRBJ1-2 | . | TRBV4-2 | CASSLNFGRVEDGYTF | TGTGCCAGCAGCCTCAATTTCGGGAGAGTCGAGGATGGCTACACCTTC
. | TRBJ1-4 | TRBD1 | TRBV2 | CASSGQGTANEKLFF | TGTGCCAGCAGTGGACAGGGTACTGCTAATGAAAAACTGTTTTTT